In its sample, the clone carrying this T cell receptor beta chain was seen once. The antigen is undetermined. The CDR3 length is 14 residues. V was trimmed by 6 bases and J by 6 bases, leaving 15 bases between them. Per the germline V gene, CDR1 is MNHNS and CDR2 is SASEGT. These data come from a study of cytomegalovirus exposure and HLA in healthy donors. Study-wide results and caveats: Rarity characterized most TCR sequences, yet some public TCRs appeared in many donors. In vitro data verified three CMV-associated chains as specific for CMV antigens. Links to common viral pathogens appeared, in a later analysis, for several of the most significant clusters. Across all donors, roughly uniform sequencing depth was an assumption of the presence/absence analyses.

This PCR relied on a set of 60 Vbeta primers and 13 Jbeta primers. Libraries were prepared by immunoSEQ multiplex PCR; TCRdb keeps only in-frame clonotypes and omits some of them. The sample shows under 200,000 clones, 75% of them seen only once. The chain couples TRBV6-1 to TRBJ2-1; tentative D call: TRBD2 (5 bases). The source of this sequence is a male donor in good health and CMV-seronegative. The sequencing sample was made of PBMCs. The CDR3 sequence: CASRPVMAGNEQFF. CDR3 DNA: TGTGCCAGCAGGCCCGTTATGGCGGGCAATGAGCAGTTCTTC.